Below are 17 T cell receptor beta chains sequenced from a single sample in a study of T cell clones after liver transplantation (dated by TCRdb to between 2018 and 2020). Receptor amplification or capture employed the immunoSEQ multiplex PCR assay. The table was pulled from immuneACCESS by TCRdb, which kept in-frame rearrangements only. Such tables lose some clones; where checked, under half of the loss comes from unresolved V genes, and the rest has no known cause. The table for this sample lists 95,000 to 110,000 clones; around four fifths of them were counted only once. Clones ranked in the top ten supply around 3% of the sample. Sequencing was performed on CD4+ T cells from blood, taken about 50 months after liver transplant. The receptors were sampled from a human patient who received a liver transplant. Some T cells present after a transplant may be cells of the graft donor.

Comment on this clone: In the same sample, other DNA sequences code for this CDR3. The V call is TRBV4-3, the J call TRBJ1-1, with D maybe TRBD1 (6 bases). Trimming shortened V by 4 bases and J by 10 bases, and 19 bases separated the two germline ends. Germline-derived CDR1 and CDR2 are LGHNA and YSLEER. There are 14 residues in the CDR3. CDR3 amino acids: CASSPTRNQGRAFF. The CDR3 DNA reads TGCGCCAGCAGCCCAACACGAAACCAGGGGCGAGCTTTCTTT.

V is TRBV7-2 and J is TRBJ2-6, with 9 bases aligning to TRBD2. The CDR3 sequence is 19 residues long. Per the germline V gene, CDR1 is SGHTA and CDR2 is FQGNSA. J gave up 4 bases and V 2 bases, and 12 bases lay outside the gene matches. The CDR3 sequence is CASSLRVRLAGTGANVLTF. The CDR3 region has the DNA TGTGCCAGCAGCTTAAGGGTGCGGCTAGCGGGAACCGGGGCCAACGTCCTGACTTTC.

The V gene is TRBV6-6, the J gene TRBJ2-3; TRBD2 agrees at 9 bases. Germline CDR1 and CDR2: MNHNY and SVGAGI (reference sequence). The CDR3 is made up of 16 amino acids. Germline trimming cut 2 bases from V and 6 bases from J; bases unmatched to any gene: 9. For the CDR3, the DNA is TGTGCCAGCAGTTACGGCCCGCGCGGGAGGGGGGATACGCAGTATTTT. Translating it yields CASSYGPRGRGDTQYF.

This rearrangement joins TRBV28 to TRBJ2-1; D remains ambiguous. Germline V gene sequence: CDR1 MDHEN, CDR2 SYDVKM. The CDR3 loop spans 12 amino acids. V shed 7 bases and J shed 8 bases, with 12 bases lying between them. CDR3 sequence reads: CASNMRPYEQFF. In DNA form, the CDR3 reads TGTGCCAGCAACATGCGGCCCTATGAGCAGTTCTTC.

The genes are TRBV1 and TRBJ1-2. TRBV1 is reported as a pseudogene. The CDR3 loop spans 11 amino acids. Here the CDR3 reads CTSSLCVGYTF. The CDR3 DNA is TGCACCAGCAGCCTCTGTGTAGGCTACACCTTC.

This chain links TRBV5-6 with TRBJ1-6, with D uncertain. Germline CDR1 reads SGHDT; CDR2 reads YYEEEE. This CDR3 is 16 amino acids long. Deletions cut 2 bases from V and 7 bases from J, with 16 bases between. This CDR3 reads CASSFLDPGRNSPLHF. Here the CDR3 DNA reads TGTGCCAGCAGCTTCCTGGACCCTGGTAGAAATTCACCCCTCCACTTT.

The rearrangement joins TRBV7-3 to TRBJ1-4; TRBD1 is a possible D gene (5 bases). With 0 bases removed from V and 0 bases from J, the gap between germline ends came to 8 bases. The CDR3 is made up of 16 amino acids. In germline, CDR1 is SGHTA, CDR2 FQGTGA. The CDR3 DNA sequence: TGTGCCAGCAGCTTAACTGGGACTGCAACTAATGAAAAACTGTTTTTT. Protein product: CASSLTGTATNEKLFF.

The chain uses TRBV7-3 and TRBJ2-2; the D call may be TRBD1 or TRBD2 (5 bases each). Trimming shortened V by 4 bases and J by 5 bases, and 14 bases separated the two germline ends. The CDR3 sequence is 15 residues long. The V gene's germline CDR1 is SGHTA and CDR2 FQGTGA. CDR3 sequence (DNA): TGTGCCAGCAGCTCCATGTGGGGGAAGACCGGGGAGCTGTTTTTT. This sequence encodes CASSSMWGKTGELFF.

The rearrangement links TRBV6-5 to TRBJ1-5; 8 positions agree with TRBD1. This CDR3 comprises 14 residues. V shed 2 bases and J 7 bases; nucleotides not matched to a gene: 4. The germline V gene has CDR1 MNHEY and CDR2 SVGAGI. CDR3 loop: CASSYGQGRQPQHF. In nucleotides, the CDR3 is TGTGCCAGCAGTTACGGACAGGGCCGACAGCCCCAGCATTTT.

The chain has TRBV2 and TRBJ1-4; 12 bases are shared with TRBD1. The germline V gene has CDR1 SNHLY and CDR2 FYNNEI. Trimming cost V 7 bases and J 0 bases; bases outside gene matches: 3. The CDR3 sequence is 16 residues long. The CDR3 reads CASTGQGAPTNEKLFF. Here the CDR3 DNA reads TGTGCCAGCACGGGACAGGGGGCTCCAACTAATGAAAAACTGTTTTTT.

Only a few counts were recorded for this clone. J is TRBJ1-4 and V is TRBV9, with D hard to call. The V end was cut by 4 bases, the J end by 3 bases, with 13 bases between. CDR3 size: 15 residues. In germline, CDR1 is SGDLS, CDR2 YYNGEE. DNA for the CDR3: TGTGCCAGCAGCCCTCAATGGACGTCTAATGAAAAACTGTTTTTT. Translating it yields CASSPQWTSNEKLFF.

The chain couples TRBV7-2 to TRBJ1-2; tentative D call: TRBD1 (5 bases). Trimming pared 2 bases from V and 7 bases from J, leaving 8 bases between. The CDR3 length is 12 residues. Per the germline V gene, CDR1 is SGHTA and CDR2 is FQGNSA. The CDR3 DNA sequence: TGTGCCAGCAGCTTACGAGGGACTGGCTACACCTTC. Residues: CASSLRGTGYTF.

The chain links TRBV19 to TRBJ1-2; the match to TRBD1 covers 7 bases. This CDR3 spans 14 amino acids. Germline V gives CDR1 LNHDA, CDR2 SQIVND (reference sequence). Trimming at V came to 10 bases and at J to 4 bases, leaving 12 bases not matched to a gene. The CDR3 region has the DNA TGTGCCACCCACCGGGGGACAGAGTTCTATGGCTACACCTTC. Protein product: CATHRGTEFYGYTF.

V usage is TRBV19 and J usage is TRBJ2-5; D gene unclear. The CDR3 has 14 amino acids. Trimming left V 3 bases short and J 1 base short, with 9 bases between. Germline V lookup: CDR1 LNHDA, CDR2 SQIVND (reference sequence). The chain's CDR3 is CASSMTPLQETQYF. The DNA for the CDR3 is TGTGCCAGTAGTATGACCCCGCTCCAAGAGACCCAGTACTTC.

The chain has TRBV9 and TRBJ2-2; 11 nucleotides line up with TRBD1. CDR1 is SGDLS, CDR2 YYNGEE, per germline. This CDR3 region has 15 residues. V was clipped by 3 bases and J by 7 bases; unmatched bases: 5. The CDR3 DNA reads TGTGCCAGCAGCGCGGGACAGGGGGTTTTCGGGGAGCTGTTTTTT. Translating gives CASSAGQGVFGELFF.

V gene TRBV7-3 combines with J gene TRBJ2-1; the match to TRBD2 covers 7 bases. The CDR3 has 15 residues. CDR1 and CDR2 (germline): SGHTA, FQGTGA. The junction had 4 bases not matched to a gene; V was cut back by 5 bases and J by 0 bases. The CDR3 spells CASSQSGNSYNEQFF. The CDR3 nucleotides read TGTGCCAGCAGCCAAAGCGGGAACTCCTACAATGAGCAGTTCTTC.

V is TRBV14 and J is TRBJ1-6, with a weak D call TRBD1 (5 bases). The CDR3 runs to 16 residues. The V gene's germline CDR1 is SGHDN and CDR2 FVKESK. V shed 0 bases and J shed 8 bases, with 14 bases lying between them. DNA of the CDR3: TGTGCCAGCAGCCAAGATGCCGGGACTGGGTATTCACCCCTCCACTTT. Residues: CASSQDAGTGYSPLHF.